The 5 T cell receptor beta chains presented below share a single source sample, sequenced in a study of a mutant IDH1 vaccine in newly diagnosed glioma. The time point denotes: week 23, last vaccination. Doses of 300 ug of mutant IDH1 20-mer peptide were given with topical imiquimod. TCRdb keeps only in-frame clones here, not all; method: immunoSEQ multiplex PCR. The sample records roughly 76,000 clones, 75% to 85% being singletons. The antigens for these receptors are not known. The sample consisted of PBMCs, taken from a glioma patient whose treatment included an IDH1 peptide vaccine. These receptors were obtained from a man between 25 and 39 years old with glioma. Some clones in this sample may be carry-over from other donors' samples.

The chain recombines TRBV27 with TRBJ2-2; possible D gene TRBD1, 7 bases. Per the germline V gene, CDR1 is MNHEY and CDR2 is SMNVEV (reference sequence). The CDR3 contains 16 residues. V dropped 2 bases and J dropped 4 bases, with 14 bases sitting between them. The CDR3 DNA is TGTGCCAGCAGTTTAGGGAGGACAGGCGTCACCGGGGAGCTGTTTTTT. Protein sequence: CASSLGRTGVTGELFF.

The chain carries TRBV28 and TRBJ2-2; 8 bases are shared with TRBD2. This CDR3 region has 14 residues. V lost 5 bases and J lost 6; bases outside the gene matches: 5. Germline assignment: CDR1 MDHEN and CDR2 SYDVKM. CDR3 in amino acids: CASSQTSAAGELFF. Here the CDR3 DNA reads TGTGCCAGCAGTCAGACTAGCGCGGCCGGGGAGCTGTTTTTT. Full variable domain (outside the CDR3, taken from reference TRBV28 and TRBJ2-2): DVKVTQSSRYLVKRTGEKVFLECVQDMDHENMFWYRQDPGLGLRLIYFSYDVKMKEKGDIPEGYSVSREKKERFSLILESASTNQTSMYLCASSQTSAAGELFFGEGSRLTVL.

This clone occurred a few times. The CDR3 DNA follows: TGTGCCAGCAGCTTATTCACCGCGGATACGCAGTATTTT. This encodes CASSLFTADTQYF. The V call is TRBV11-1, the J call TRBJ2-3; D remains ambiguous. Germline CDR1 SGHAT, CDR2 FQDESV (reference sequence). Deletions cut 2 bases from V and 6 bases from J, with 9 bases between. This CDR3 contains 13 residues.

This CDR3 is CASSDGTGGNEQFF. Written as DNA, the CDR3 is TGTGCCAGCAGTGATGGGACAGGGGGCAATGAGCAGTTCTTC. This chain uses TRBV6-1 with TRBJ2-1; 11 bases agree with TRBD1. The V gene end was trimmed by 3 bases and the J gene end by 6 bases; junction bases not matched to a gene: 1. CDR1 and CDR2 (germline): MNHNS, SASEGT. The CDR3 extends over 14 amino acids.

CDR3 residues: CASSLGGTSSNEQFF. DNA of the CDR3: TGTGCCAGCAGCCTTGGCGGAACTTCTAGCAATGAGCAGTTCTTC. The chain recombines TRBV11-3 with TRBJ2-1; the D is unclear. CDR3 length equals 15 residues. The germline V gene encodes CDR1 SGHNT and CDR2 YENEEA. V lost 5 bases, J lost 6 bases, and 17 bases lay in between.